These 19 T cell receptor beta chains came from one sample sequenced in a study of blood T cell repertoires in COVID-19. Using immunoSEQ multiplex PCR, the repertoire was profiled, and TCRdb retains in-frame clones only, with some absent. The sample lists about 220,000 clones; roughly 81% were seen once. The source material was peripheral blood. These TCRs come from a man between 45 and 60 years old who had recovered from COVID-19.

This clone has a single count. The V gene is TRBV28, the J gene TRBJ2-7, with 11 nucleotides matching TRBD2. The germline CDR1 and CDR2 sequences are MDHEN and SYDVKM. J lost 0 bases, V lost 8 bases, and 6 bases had no gene match. The CDR3 spans 15 residues. The CDR3 nucleotides are TGTGCCAGCCTGGGGCTAGCGGGAGGCTCCTACGAGCAGTACTTC. Its protein is CASLGLAGGSYEQYF.

V usage is TRBV11-3 and J usage is TRBJ2-2; D is ambiguous. This CDR3 is built from 12 residues. The V end lost 2 bases, the J end lost 6 bases, and 4 bases lay between the germline ends. Germline CDR1 reads SGHNT; CDR2 reads YENEEA. CDR3: CASSLFAGELFF. For the CDR3, the DNA is TGTGCCAGCAGCTTATTCGCCGGGGAGCTGTTTTTT.

The chain recombines TRBV18 with TRBJ2-7, with D tentatively TRBD2 (5 bases). Germline-derived CDR1 and CDR2 are KGHSH and LQKENI. V lost 2 bases and J 3 bases, leaving 11 bases between the germline ends. The CDR3 runs to 14 residues. The CDR3 loop is CASSPIASLYEQYF. For the CDR3, the DNA is TGTGCCAGCTCACCAATAGCGTCCCTCTACGAGCAGTACTTC.

CDR3 residues: CASSLGSGSIYEQYF. In DNA form, the CDR3 reads TGTGCCAGCAGCTTAGGGTCCGGGTCCATCTACGAGCAGTACTTC. The chain is built from TRBV11-2 and TRBJ2-7; unclear D gene. The V end lost 1 base, the J end lost 3 bases, and 13 bases lay between the germline ends. The CDR3 runs 15 residues. CDR1 SGHAT and CDR2 FQNNGV come from the germline V gene.

The chain recombines TRBV5-8 with TRBJ1-5, with 7 bases that match TRBD1. Germline V gene sequence: CDR1 SGHTS, CDR2 YDEGEE. The CDR3 extends over 14 amino acids. The ends lost 4 bases at V and 10 bases at J; junction bases unmatched: 11. The CDR3 DNA reads as TGTGCCAGCAGCGGCCGGGACAGTTTTAGTCCCCAGCATTTT. Translated, it gives CASSGRDSFSPQHF.

V usage is TRBV30 and J usage is TRBJ1-1, with D possibly TRBD1 on 5 matching bases. The ends were cut back, 5 bases at V and 1 base at J, with 11 bases in the middle. Germline CDR1 reads GTSNPN; CDR2 reads SVGIG (reference sequence). This CDR3 spans 13 amino acids. The chain's CDR3 is CAWSSGWNTEAFF. DNA for the CDR3: TGTGCCTGGTCCTCAGGGTGGAACACTGAAGCTTTCTTT.

The chain couples TRBV6-5 to TRBJ2-1; 8 positions agree with TRBD2. Trimming cost V 6 bases and J 9 bases; bases outside gene matches: 7. The CDR3 runs 13 residues. The germline CDR1 and CDR2 sequences are MNHEY and SVGAGI. The CDR3 loop is CASSFGLATEQFF. CDR3 DNA sequence: TGTGCCAGCAGCTTCGGACTAGCTACTGAGCAGTTCTTC.

This clone has only one observation. The chain couples TRBV28 to TRBJ2-5; weak D call: TRBD2 (7 bases). V was clipped by 2 bases and J by 1 base, with 8 bases between them. This CDR3 has 14 residues. Germline-derived CDR1 and CDR2 are MDHEN and SYDVKM. The CDR3 loop reads CASSLGGAQETQYF. In nucleotides, the CDR3 is TGTGCCAGCAGTTTAGGGGGGGCCCAAGAGACCCAGTACTTC. The whole variable domain, filled in from reference TRBV28 and TRBJ2-5, reads DVKVTQSSRYLVKRTGEKVFLECVQDMDHENMFWYRQDPGLGLRLIYFSYDVKMKEKGDIPEGYSVSREKKERFSLILESASTNQTSMYLCASSLGGAQETQYFGPGTRLLVL.

The rearrangement uses TRBV7-9 and TRBJ2-2, with TRBD2 identical over 8 bases. The CDR3 is 15 residues long. J lost 7 bases, V lost 5 bases, and 9 bases had no gene match. Per germline, CDR1 SEHNR and CDR2 FQNEAQ (reference sequence). The CDR3 DNA reads as TGTGCCAGCAGCCGACCGGGGACTAGTCTCGGGGAGCTGTTTTTT. As protein: CASSRPGTSLGELFF.

J is TRBJ2-4 and V is TRBV30; D might be TRBD2 (7 bases). Germline V gene data show CDR1 as GTSNPN and CDR2 as SVGIG (reference sequence). V gave up 5 bases and J gave up 9 bases, with 14 bases separating them. The CDR3 runs 12 residues. CDR3 residues: CAWEAGATIQYF. The DNA for the CDR3 is TGTGCCTGGGAGGCGGGGGCGACCATTCAGTACTTC.

The chain recombines TRBV10-1 with TRBJ2-3; TRBD1 matches at 8 bases. CDR1 and CDR2 from the germline V gene are WNHNN and SYGVQD (reference sequence). Losses at the gene ends were 6 bases for V and 2 bases for J; bases not matched to a gene: 4. There are 14 residues in the CDR3. CDR3 in amino acids: CASSDRGTTDTQYF. The DNA of the CDR3 is TGCGCCAGCAGCGACAGGGGAACCACAGATACGCAGTATTTT.

The chain links TRBV7-2 to TRBJ1-5, with D possibly matching TRBD1 (6 bases). Germline assignment: CDR1 SGHTA and CDR2 FQGNSA. The V gene lost 1 base and the J gene lost 1 base, with 8 bases spanning the gap. The CDR3 contains 15 residues. CDR3 DNA: TGTGCCAGCAGCTTAGGGGACACCAGCAATCAGCCCCAGCATTTT. Translation gives CASSLGDTSNQPQHF.

The chain carries TRBV5-1 and TRBJ1-2, with D perhaps matching TRBD1 (5 bases). The V end lost 4 bases, the J end lost 8 bases, and 12 bases lay between the germline ends. Germline CDR1 is SGHRS and CDR2 is YFSETQ. The CDR3 loop spans 12 amino acids. The CDR3 bases are TGCGCCAGCAGCCTTGACAGAGCCGGCTACACCTTC. It encodes CASSLDRAGYTF.

The rearrangement links TRBV5-1 to TRBJ2-7; a possible D gene is TRBD1 (6 bases). The V gene's germline CDR1 is SGHRS and CDR2 YFSETQ. The CDR3 is 14 residues long. Trimming removed 4 bases from V and 9 bases from J, with 20 bases in between. The CDR3 DNA reads TGCGCCAGCAGCCTGGGGGACGCAGGGGCTGGGCAGTACTTC. Its translation is CASSLGDAGAGQYF.

The V and J genes are TRBV30 and TRBJ1-5, with D possibly being TRBD1 (5 bases). This CDR3 has 13 residues. V lost 2 bases and J 7 bases, leaving 12 bases between the germline ends. Germline CDR1 reads GTSNPN; CDR2 reads SVGIG (reference sequence). Here the CDR3 reads CAWSLRGRQPQHF. The CDR3 DNA reads as TGTGCCTGGAGTCTACGGGGGAGGCAGCCCCAGCATTTT.

This chain uses TRBV23-1 with TRBJ2-1, with TRBD2 identical over 11 bases. TRBV23-1 counts as an open reading frame of uncertain function. With V trimmed by 4 bases and J by 10 bases, 12 bases remained unmatched. The CDR3 contains 16 residues. For the CDR3, the DNA is TGCGCCAGCAGTCGCTTACTAGCGGGAGCCCCCGTGGAGCAGTTCTTC. As protein: CASSRLLAGAPVEQFF.

The DNA of the CDR3 is TGTGCCAGCAGTGAACGGTGGGCCAGCTCCTACGAGCAGTACTTC. This codes for CASSERWASSYEQYF. The chain is built from TRBV2 and TRBJ2-7, with D hard to call. Germline V gene data show CDR1 as SNHLY and CDR2 as FYNNEI. Trimming pared 2 bases from V and 0 bases from J, leaving 11 bases between. This CDR3 contains 15 residues.

This clone was observed a few times. The chain links TRBV20-1 to TRBJ1-5; perhaps TRBD1 as D (6 bases). CDR1 and CDR2 from the germline V gene are DFQATT and SNEGSKA (reference sequence). V lost 3 bases and J lost 7, with 10 bases in between. The CDR3 spans 12 residues. CDR3: CSASVGAQPQHF. CDR3 nucleotide sequence: TGCAGTGCTAGTGTGGGGGCACAGCCCCAGCATTTT.

The CDR3 DNA reads TGTGCCAGCAGCTCTCAGGGGGCGCGAGGTGATGGCTACACCTTC. Translating gives CASSSQGARGDGYTF. The chain is built from TRBV7-9 and TRBJ1-2, with TRBD1 matching 8 bases. After removal of 4 bases from V and 6 bases from J, the junction contained 10 bases not matched to a gene. There are 15 residues in the CDR3. From germline, CDR1 is SEHNR and CDR2 FQNEAQ (reference sequence).